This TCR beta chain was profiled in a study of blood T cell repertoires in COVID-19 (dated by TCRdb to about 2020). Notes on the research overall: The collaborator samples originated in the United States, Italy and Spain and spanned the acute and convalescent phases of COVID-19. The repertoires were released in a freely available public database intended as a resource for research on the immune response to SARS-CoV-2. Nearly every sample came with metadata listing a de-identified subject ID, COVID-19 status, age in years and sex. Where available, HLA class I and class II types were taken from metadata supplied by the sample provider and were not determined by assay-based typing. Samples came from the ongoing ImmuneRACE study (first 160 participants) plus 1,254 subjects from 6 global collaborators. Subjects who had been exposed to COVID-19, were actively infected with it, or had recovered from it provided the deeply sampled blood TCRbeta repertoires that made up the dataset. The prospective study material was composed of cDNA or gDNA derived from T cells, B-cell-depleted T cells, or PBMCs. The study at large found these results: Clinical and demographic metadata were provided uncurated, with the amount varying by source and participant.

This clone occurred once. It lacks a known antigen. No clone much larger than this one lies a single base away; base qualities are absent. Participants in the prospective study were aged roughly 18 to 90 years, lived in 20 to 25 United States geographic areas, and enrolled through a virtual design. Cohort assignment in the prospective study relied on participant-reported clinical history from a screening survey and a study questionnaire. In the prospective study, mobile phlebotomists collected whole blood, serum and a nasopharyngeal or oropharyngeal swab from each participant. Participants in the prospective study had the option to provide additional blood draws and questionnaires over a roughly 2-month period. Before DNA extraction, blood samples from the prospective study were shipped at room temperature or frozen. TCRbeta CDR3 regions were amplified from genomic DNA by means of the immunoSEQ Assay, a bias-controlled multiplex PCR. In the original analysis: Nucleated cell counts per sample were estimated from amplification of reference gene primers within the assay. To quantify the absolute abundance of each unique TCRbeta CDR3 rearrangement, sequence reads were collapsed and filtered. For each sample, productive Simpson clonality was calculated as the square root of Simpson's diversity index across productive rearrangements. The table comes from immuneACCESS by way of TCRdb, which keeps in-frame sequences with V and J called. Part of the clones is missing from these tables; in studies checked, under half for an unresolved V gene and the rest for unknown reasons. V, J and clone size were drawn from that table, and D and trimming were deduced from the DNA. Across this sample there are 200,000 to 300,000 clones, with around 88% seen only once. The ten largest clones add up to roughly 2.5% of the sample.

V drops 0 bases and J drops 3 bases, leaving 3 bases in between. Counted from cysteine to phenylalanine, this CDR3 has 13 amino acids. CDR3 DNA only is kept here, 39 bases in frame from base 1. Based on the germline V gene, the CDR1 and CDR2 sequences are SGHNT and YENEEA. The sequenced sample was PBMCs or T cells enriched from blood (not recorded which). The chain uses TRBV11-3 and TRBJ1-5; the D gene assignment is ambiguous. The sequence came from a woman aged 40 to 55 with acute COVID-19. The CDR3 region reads CASSLDNNQPQHF. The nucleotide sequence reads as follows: TGTGCCAGCAGCTTAGATAACAATCAGCCCCAGCATTTT.